The following is a T cell receptor (beta chain) sequence with its context. Its antigen is as yet unknown. The CDR3 extends over 13 amino acids. The V and J ends lost 3 bases and 8 bases respectively, with 10 bases between them. Germline CDR1 and CDR2: MGHDK and SYGVNS. Repertoires were generated with immunoSEQ multiplex PCR, while TCRdb's copy carries only in-frame clones and drops some. Found here are 110,000 or so clones, about 94% of them singletons; the top ten hold under 0.75%. The data stem from a study of cytomegalovirus exposure and HLA in healthy donors. Regarding the study as a whole: Under in vitro conditions, a few CMV-associated chains were confirmed as specific for CMV antigens. Some TCR beta chains (about 170 of them) were listed as cytomegalovirus-associated. While the bulk of TCR sequences proved rare, some public TCRs turned up in many donors.

The chain has TRBV25-1 and TRBJ2-2, with a weak D call TRBD1 (5 bases). This TCR derives from a young woman in good health and CMV-seronegative. Source material: PBMCs. The CDR3 DNA follows: TGTGCCAGCAGTGATTTAGGGGCAGGGGAGCTGTTTTTT. Residues: CASSDLGAGELFF.